Each of the 3 T cell receptor beta chains below was sequenced from the same sample in a study of T-cell reconstitution after alpha-beta-depleted transplantation in children. For TCRbeta, the library was prepared with unique molecular identifiers. From the PCR reads, TCRdb called clonotypes with MiXCR, one entry per CDR3 protein. Altogether 420,000 or so distinct CDR3 sequences are present, approximately 10% being singletons, with the ten largest covering roughly 5.5%. The starting material was PBMCs from the stem cell graft donor, obtained from the stem cell graft. Receptor source: a human donor who donated a stem cell graft to a child with acute myeloid leukemia.

This clonotype was detected many times. The J gene is TRBJ2-7, the V gene TRBV29-1, with TRBD1 identical over 7 bases. The CDR3 consists of 12 residues. J was trimmed by 0 bases and V by 8 bases; bases with no gene match: 4. Germline CDR1 and CDR2: SQVTM and ANQGSEA. The CDR3 DNA reads TGCAGCTACCGGGACAGCTCCTACGAGCAGTACTTC. This sequence encodes CSYRDSSYEQYF.

The V gene is TRBV3-1, the J gene TRBJ1-2; 10 bases map to TRBD1. From germline, CDR1 is LGHDT and CDR2 YNNKEL (reference sequence). The length of the CDR3 is 14 residues. Trimming took 4 bases from V and 3 from J; bases not matched to a gene: 2. CDR3 residues: CASSRTGGDYGYTF. For the CDR3, the DNA is TGTGCCAGCAGCCGGACAGGGGGTGACTATGGCTACACCTTC.

The chain couples TRBV7-9 to TRBJ2-1, with 12 bases matching TRBD2. The CDR3 runs to 16 residues. The trim removed 4 bases at V and 6 bases at J, leaving 7 bases unmatched. Per germline, CDR1 SEHNR and CDR2 FQNEAQ (reference sequence). The CDR3 sequence is CASSYRLAGGRNEQFF. CDR3 nucleotide sequence: TGTGCCAGCAGCTACCGGCTAGCGGGAGGGCGCAATGAGCAGTTCTTC.